These 6 T cell receptor beta chains came from one sample sequenced in a study of shared clonotypes between healthy human individuals (dated by TCRdb to the early 2020s). Library prep was done by the immunoSEQ multiplex PCR assay. The table was pulled from immuneACCESS by TCRdb, which kept in-frame rearrangements only. Such tables lose some clones; where checked, under half of the loss comes from unresolved V genes, and the rest has no known cause. This sample comprises over a million clones, 75% to 85% of them detected only once. Jointly, the top ten make up roughly 0.65% of the sample. The sample was memory CD4+ T cells from PBMCs. The cell subset or site label, as the study defines it: CD45RA-negative fraction. These receptors were obtained from a man aged 18 to 29 in good health. Some clones in this sample may be carry-over from other donors' samples.

This clone appeared a single time. The CDR3, as DNA: TGTGCCAGCAGAAGGACGGAGACCGAAGCTTTCTTT. Translated: CASRRTETEAFF. The chain joins TRBV6-6 to TRBJ1-1; no clear D. This CDR3 comprises 12 residues. Trimming took 6 bases from V and 8 from J, leaving 13 bases between them. Germline-derived CDR1 and CDR2 are MNHNY and SVGAGI (reference sequence).

CDR3 coding DNA: TGTGCCAGCAGTCCCTACCGGGGCAGCGCGAACACTGAAGCTTTCTTT. Translated: CASSPYRGSANTEAFF. The rearrangement uses TRBV28 and TRBJ1-1, with D possibly TRBD1 on 5 matching bases. Germline values: CDR1 MDHEN, CDR2 SYDVKM. CDR3 length: 16 amino acids. Trimming took 5 bases from V and 1 from J, leaving 17 bases between them.

V is TRBV9 and J is TRBJ2-6, with 9 bases identical to TRBD1. V lost 0 bases, J lost 4 bases, and 8 bases stayed unmatched. The CDR3 loop spans 18 amino acids. CDR1 is SGDLS, CDR2 YYNGEE, per germline. CDR3 sequence: CASSVAWDRESGANVLTF. Written as DNA, the CDR3 is TGTGCCAGCAGCGTAGCGTGGGACAGGGAGTCGGGGGCCAACGTCCTGACTTTC.

This clone showed up just once. The CDR3 coding sequence is TGTGCCGGGATCCCGGGACAGGGGGCGGAATACAATGAGCAGTTCTTC. Protein: CAGIPGQGAEYNEQFF. The chain employs TRBV2 and TRBJ2-1, with 12 bases lining up with TRBD1. CDR3 length: 16 amino acids. J lost 4 bases, V lost 11 bases, and 12 bases had no gene match. Germline V lookup: CDR1 SNHLY, CDR2 FYNNEI.

V is TRBV6-5 and J is TRBJ1-2; 10 bases match TRBD1. Germline CDR1 is MNHEY and CDR2 is SVGAGI. This CDR3 contains 13 residues. The V gene end was trimmed by 7 bases and the J gene end by 7 bases; junction bases not matched to a gene: 6. In DNA form, the CDR3 reads TGTGCCAGCACCAACGACAGGGGGCTTGGCTACACCTTC. It specifies CASTNDRGLGYTF.

The chain is built from TRBV6-6 and TRBJ2-7; D perhaps matches TRBD1 (6 bases). Per germline, CDR1 MNHNY and CDR2 SVGAGI (reference sequence). V was shortened by 6 bases and J by 7 bases, with 13 bases between the two germline ends. The CDR3 contains 12 residues. CDR3 sequence reads: CASSRGEWEQYF. CDR3 DNA sequence: TGTGCCAGCAGCAGGGGAGAGTGGGAGCAGTACTTC.